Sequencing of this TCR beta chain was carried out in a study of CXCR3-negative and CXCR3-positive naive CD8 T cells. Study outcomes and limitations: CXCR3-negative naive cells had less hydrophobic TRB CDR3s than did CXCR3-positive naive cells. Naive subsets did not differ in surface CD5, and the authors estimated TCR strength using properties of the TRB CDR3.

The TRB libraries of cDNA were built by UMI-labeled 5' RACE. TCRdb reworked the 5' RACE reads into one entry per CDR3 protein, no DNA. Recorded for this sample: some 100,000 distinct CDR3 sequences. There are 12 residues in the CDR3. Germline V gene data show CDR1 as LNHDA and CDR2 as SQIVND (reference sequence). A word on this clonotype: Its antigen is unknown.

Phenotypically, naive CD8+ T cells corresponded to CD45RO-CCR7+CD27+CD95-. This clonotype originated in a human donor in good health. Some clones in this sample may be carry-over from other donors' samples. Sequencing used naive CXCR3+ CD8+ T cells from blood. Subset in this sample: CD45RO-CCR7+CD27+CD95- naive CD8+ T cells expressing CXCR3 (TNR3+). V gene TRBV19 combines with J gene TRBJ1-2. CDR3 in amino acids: CATSLGLVSYTF.